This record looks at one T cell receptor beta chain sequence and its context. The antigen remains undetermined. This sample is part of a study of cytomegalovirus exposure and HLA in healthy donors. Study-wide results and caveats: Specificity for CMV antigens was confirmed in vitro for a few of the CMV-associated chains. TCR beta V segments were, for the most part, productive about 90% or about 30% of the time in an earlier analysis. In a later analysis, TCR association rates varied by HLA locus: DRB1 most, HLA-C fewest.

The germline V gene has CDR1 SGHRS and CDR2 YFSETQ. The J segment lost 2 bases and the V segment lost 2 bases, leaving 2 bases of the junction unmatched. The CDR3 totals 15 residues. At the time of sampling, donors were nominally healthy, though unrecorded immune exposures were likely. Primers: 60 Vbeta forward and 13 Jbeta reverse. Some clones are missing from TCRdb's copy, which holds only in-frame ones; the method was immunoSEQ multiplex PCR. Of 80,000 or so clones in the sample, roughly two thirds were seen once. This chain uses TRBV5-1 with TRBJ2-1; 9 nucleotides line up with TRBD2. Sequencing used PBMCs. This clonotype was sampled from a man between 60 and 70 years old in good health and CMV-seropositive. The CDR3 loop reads CASSFPSGAYNEQFF. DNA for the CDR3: TGCGCCAGCAGCTTTCCTAGCGGGGCCTACAATGAGCAGTTCTTC.